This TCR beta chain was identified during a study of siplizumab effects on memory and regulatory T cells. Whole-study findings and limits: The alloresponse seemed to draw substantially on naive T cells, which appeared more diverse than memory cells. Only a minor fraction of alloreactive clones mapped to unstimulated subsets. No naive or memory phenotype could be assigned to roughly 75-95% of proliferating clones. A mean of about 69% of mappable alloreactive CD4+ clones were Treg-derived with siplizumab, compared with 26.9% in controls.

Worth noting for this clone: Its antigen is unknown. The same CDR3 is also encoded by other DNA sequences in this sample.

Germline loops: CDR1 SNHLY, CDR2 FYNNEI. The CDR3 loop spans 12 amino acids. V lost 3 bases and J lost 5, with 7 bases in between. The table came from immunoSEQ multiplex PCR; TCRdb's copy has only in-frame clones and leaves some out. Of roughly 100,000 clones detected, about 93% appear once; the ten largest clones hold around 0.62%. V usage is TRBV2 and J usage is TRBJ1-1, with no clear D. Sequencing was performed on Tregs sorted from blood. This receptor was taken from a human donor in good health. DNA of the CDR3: TGTGCCAGCAGTGATCGGGAGACTGAAGCTTTCTTT. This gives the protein CASSDRETEAFF.